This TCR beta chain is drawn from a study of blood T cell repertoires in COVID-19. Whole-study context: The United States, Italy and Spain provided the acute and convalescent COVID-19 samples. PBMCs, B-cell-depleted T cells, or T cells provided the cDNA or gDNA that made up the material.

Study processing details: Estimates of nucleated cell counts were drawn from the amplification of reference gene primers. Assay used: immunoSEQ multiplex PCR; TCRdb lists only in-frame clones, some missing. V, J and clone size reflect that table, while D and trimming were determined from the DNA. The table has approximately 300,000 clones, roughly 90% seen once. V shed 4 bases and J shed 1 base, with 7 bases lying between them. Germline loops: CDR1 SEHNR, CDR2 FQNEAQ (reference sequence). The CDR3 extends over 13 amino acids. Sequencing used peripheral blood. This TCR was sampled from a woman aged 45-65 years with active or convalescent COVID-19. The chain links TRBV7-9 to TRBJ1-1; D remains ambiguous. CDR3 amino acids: CASSSTPNTEAFF. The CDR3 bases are TGTGCCAGCAGCTCTACCCCGAACACTGAAGCTTTCTTT.